A selection of T cell receptor beta chains follows, all from one sample in a study of regulatory T cells in long-lasting Graves disease. TCRdb re-called the multiplex PCR reads through MiXCR, storing one row per CDR3 protein. This table holds approximately 440,000 distinct CDR3 sequences, about 20% found once. The source was peripheral blood mononuclear cells (PBMCs), collected when the disease was refractory, from a patient treated with antithyroid drugs. The origin of the receptors is a female donor with Graves disease. Each CDR3 is given with its conserved first and last residue. A D gene is named only where the DNA matches it firmly. A clone size is listed for some rows: how often the clone was seen (once, few, many), or a class if it is expanded.

>TRBJ2-5|many|-|TRBV11-3
TGTGCCAGTCTTCGCGGGACAGCCGAGAGGGAAGAGACCCAGTACTTC
CASLRGTAEREETQYF
>TRBJ1-6|few|-|TRBV7-8
TGTGCCAGCAGCTCCCGCCTCCCAGTCGGGTGGGACAATTCACCCCTCCACTTT
CASSSRLPVGWDNSPLHF
>TRBJ2-5|many|TRBD2|TRBV20-1
TGCAGTGCCACCGAGGCGACTAGCATTAGAGAGACCCAGTACTTC
CSATEATSIRETQYF
>TRBJ2-7|many|-|TRBV2
TGTGCTACCAGACAGGATGGGAACTACGAGCAGTACTTC
CATRQDGNYEQYF
>TRBJ2-7|-|TRBD2|TRBV6-4
TGTGCCAGCAGTTACGTCGGGAGGGTCTCCTACGAGCAGTACTTC
CASSYVGRVSYEQYF
>TRBJ1-2|many|TRBD1|TRBV29-1
TGCAGCGTTGAAGAAATAATGGGCAGGGGGAAAAACTATGGCTACACCTTC
CSVEEIMGRGKNYGYTF
>TRBJ2-7|few|-|TRBV20-1
TGCAGTGCTAGAGATGGAGTGAGGGCCTACGAGCAGTACTTC
CSARDGVRAYEQYF
>TRBJ2-6|-|TRBD1|TRBV19
TGTGCCAGTCGTGCTCGGACAGGGGGAACCCAACACTCTGGGGCCAACGTCCTGACTTTC
CASRARTGGTQHSGANVLTF
>TRBJ1-1|-|TRBD1|TRBV14
TGTGCCAGCAGCCAGAGGGCTCCGGGACAGGGGGCTGTTGAAGCTTTCTTT
CASSQRAPGQGAVEAFF
>TRBJ1-6|many|TRBD1|TRBV7-2
TGTGCCAGCAGGGCTACAGGGGTGAATTCACCCCTCCACTTT
CASRATGVNSPLHF
>TRBJ1-2|many|-|TRBV28
TGTGCCAGCAGTTTACGGGGTTATTACACCTTC
CASSLRGYYTF
>TRBJ1-5|many|TRBD1|TRBV24-1
TGTGCCACCAGTGAACGGGACAGGGGCGATCAGCCCCAGCATTTT
CATSERDRGDQPQHF
>TRBJ1-4|-|TRBD1|TRBV15
TGTGCCACCAGCAAAACAGGGACAGATTCGGAAAAACTGTTTTTT
CATSKTGTDSEKLFF
>TRBJ2-7|few|-|TRBV19
TGTGCCAGTAGGCCGGGACACCCATCCTACGAGCAGTACTTC
CASRPGHPSYEQYF
>TRBJ2-2|-|-|TRBV7-9
TGTGCCAGCAGCTGGTCAACGGGTAACACCGGGGAGCTGTCTTTT
CASSWSTGNTGELSF
>TRBJ2-7|few|-|TRBV3-1
TGTGCCAGCAGCCAATCCGGGCCATACGAGCAGTACTTC
CASSQSGPYEQYF
>TRBJ1-1|-|-|TRBV6-2/TRBV6-3
TGTGCCAGCAACCTGGCCGGTTCGAGCACTGAAGCTTTCTTT
CASNLAGSSTEAFF
>TRBJ2-7|many|-|TRBV12-3/TRBV12-4
TGTGCCAGCAGCGCAGCCGTGAATGTATACGAGCAGTACTTC
CASSAAVNVYEQYF
>TRBJ2-2|many|-|TRBV12-3/TRBV12-4
TGTGCCAGCATTTCCGGAGGGAGTGTCAACACCGGGGAGCTGTTTTTT
CASISGGSVNTGELFF
>TRBJ2-7|many|-|TRBV5-1
TGCGCCAGCAGCTTGGAAGCAGGGTCCTACGAGCAGTACTTC
CASSLEAGSYEQYF
>TRBJ2-7|many|TRBD1|TRBV2
TGTGCCAGCAGCGCGGCCTCGACAGGGTCTCACGAGCAGTACTTC
CASSAASTGSHEQYF
>TRBJ2-2|once|TRBD2|TRBV6-4
TGTGCCAGCAGTCCAGCGGGGTTGAACACCGGGGAGCTGTTTTTT
CASSPAGLNTGELFF
>TRBJ2-7|few|TRBD1|TRBV12-3/TRBV12-4
TGTGCCAGCAGTTTAGTCCCAGGGGGCAGGGACGAGCAGTACTTC
CASSLVPGGRDEQYF
>TRBJ1-1|-|TRBD1|TRBV29-1
TGCAGCGTTGATGGGGACAGTCGGAACACTGAAGCTTTCTTT
CSVDGDSRNTEAFF